The 26 T cell receptor beta chains below come from one sample, sequenced in a study of cytomegalovirus exposure and HLA in healthy donors. PCR used 60 Vbeta primers and 13 Jbeta primers. Assay used: immunoSEQ multiplex PCR; TCRdb lists only in-frame clones, some missing. This table holds about 140,000 clones, 70% to 85% found once. The specimen was PBMCs. These receptor sequences come from a man aged 40-49 years in good health and CMV-seronegative.

This chain links TRBV11-3 with TRBJ2-1, with 12 nucleotides matching TRBD2. V lost 4 bases and J lost 9; bases outside the gene matches: 7. CDR1 is SGHNT, CDR2 YENEEA, per germline. The CDR3 runs 15 residues. This chain's CDR3 is CASSSMTSGSGEQFF. CDR3 DNA sequence: TGTGCCAGCAGCTCGATGACTAGCGGGAGCGGTGAGCAGTTCTTC.

The sample holds a few counts of this clone. The V and J genes are TRBV19 and TRBJ2-1; 8 bases are shared with TRBD2. From germline, CDR1 is LNHDA and CDR2 SQIVND (reference sequence). This CDR3 comprises 15 residues. V shed 10 bases and J 9 bases; nucleotides not matched to a gene: 17. The CDR3 loop is CATQGLAEGAVEQFF. In DNA, the CDR3 is TGTGCCACCCAAGGACTAGCAGAAGGAGCGGTTGAGCAGTTCTTC.

This sequence joins TRBV4-3 and TRBJ2-4, with D tentatively TRBD1 (5 bases). The CDR3 spans 14 residues. Per the germline V gene, CDR1 is LGHNA and CDR2 is YSLEER. V was shortened by 8 bases and J by 2 bases, with 13 bases between the two germline ends. The CDR3 loop is CASSPGMTKNIQYF. The CDR3 DNA is TGCGCCAGCTCGCCAGGGATGACCAAAAACATTCAGTACTTC.

The chain carries TRBV6-5 and TRBJ2-2, with a possible D match to TRBD2 (5 bases). Deletions cut 3 bases from V and 0 bases from J, with 8 bases between. Germline V gene sequence: CDR1 MNHEY, CDR2 SVGAGI. This CDR3 comprises 15 residues. CDR3 residues: CASSYRTPNTGELFF. CDR3 DNA: TGTGCCAGCAGTTATCGGACTCCGAACACCGGGGAGCTGTTTTTT.

V usage is TRBV19 and J usage is TRBJ2-5; TRBD1 agrees at 8 bases. The germline V gene encodes CDR1 LNHDA and CDR2 SQIVND (reference sequence). V shed 6 bases, J shed 5 bases, and the junction held 11 bases outside the gene matches. The CDR3 sequence is 15 residues long. CDR3 nucleotide sequence: TGTGCCAGTAGCACGGAGGACAGGGCGTATGAGACCCAGTACTTC. It codes for CASSTEDRAYETQYF.

The chain recombines TRBV28 with TRBJ2-3, with a possible D match to TRBD1 (6 bases). Trimming stripped 4 bases from V and 6 bases from J, with 20 bases between. CDR3 length equals 16 residues. From germline, CDR1 is MDHEN and CDR2 SYDVKM. As DNA, the CDR3 is TGTGCCAGCAGTTCCCGGGACACCGACTTATGGGATACGCAGTATTTT. Translated, it gives CASSSRDTDLWDTQYF.

This chain connects TRBV2 to TRBJ1-6; 9 positions agree with TRBD1. From germline, CDR1 is SNHLY and CDR2 FYNNEI. V dropped 5 bases and J dropped 5; count of bases not matched to a gene: 10. The CDR3 contains 17 residues. The CDR3 DNA is TGTGCCAGCAGTCTATTGCTCCGGACAGGGGATAATTCACCCCTCCACTTT. Protein sequence: CASSLLLRTGDNSPLHF.

This chain joins TRBV7-9 and TRBJ2-7; 12 bases align to TRBD2. V shed 2 bases, J shed 5 bases, and the junction held 10 bases outside the gene matches. The CDR3 contains 17 residues. Germline loops: CDR1 SEHNR, CDR2 FQNEAQ (reference sequence). The CDR3 DNA sequence: TGTGCCAGCAGCTTACCCCTCGGACTAGCGGGGTTCCACGAGCAGTACTTC. Translated, it gives CASSLPLGLAGFHEQYF. The whole variable domain, filled in from reference TRBV7-9 and TRBJ2-7, reads DTGVSQNPRHKITKRGQNVTFRCDPISEHNRLYWYRQTLGQGPEFLTYFQNEAQLEKSRLLSDRFSAERPKGSFSTLEIQRTEQGDSAMYLCASSLPLGLAGFHEQYFGPGTRLTVT.

The chain combines TRBV7-9 with TRBJ2-3; TRBD2 matches 7 bases. The CDR3 spans 15 residues. From germline, CDR1 is SEHNR and CDR2 FQNEAQ (reference sequence). V gave up 3 bases and J gave up 2 bases; unmatched junction bases: 5. The CDR3 region has the DNA TGTGCCAGCAGCTTCGGGGGGTCGGTCACAGATACGCAGTATTTT. Residues: CASSFGGSVTDTQYF.

This chain uses TRBV7-9 with TRBJ2-2; TRBD1 aligns across 10 bases. Germline loops: CDR1 SEHNR, CDR2 FQNEAQ (reference sequence). The CDR3 sequence is 16 residues long. The J segment lost 7 bases and the V segment lost 5 bases, leaving 10 bases of the junction unmatched. As DNA, the CDR3 is TGTGCCAGCAGCGACCGGGACAGGGGTTTTGGCGGGGAGCTGTTTTTT. It codes for CASSDRDRGFGGELFF.

V usage is TRBV20-1 and J usage is TRBJ1-1, with D possibly being TRBD1 (5 bases). Germline CDR1 DFQATT, CDR2 SNEGSKA (reference sequence). This CDR3 region has 11 residues. The V gene lost 6 bases and the J gene lost 4 bases, with 9 bases spanning the gap. The CDR3 region is CSAPGGTEAFF. CDR3 DNA sequence: TGCAGTGCCCCGGGGGGCACTGAAGCTTTCTTT.

This clone has only one observation. The rearrangement links TRBV10-3 to TRBJ2-1; maybe TRBD2 (7 bases). Trimming cost V 3 bases and J 9 bases, with 18 bases left between them. CDR1 is ENHRY and CDR2 is SYGVKD in the germline V gene. The CDR3 contains 15 residues. The CDR3 protein is CAISDPEQGGGEQFF. Here the CDR3 DNA reads TGTGCCATCAGTGACCCCGAGCAGGGAGGGGGTGAGCAGTTCTTC.

The V call is TRBV27, the J call TRBJ2-1; the D gene is possibly TRBD2 (5 bases). Germline lookup yields CDR1 MNHEY and CDR2 SMNVEV (reference sequence). The CDR3 is made up of 15 amino acids. V dropped 2 bases and J dropped 8 bases, with 16 bases sitting between them. The CDR3 DNA reads as TGTGCCAGCAGTTTACCAGGACTCCCCTGGGATGAGCAGTTCTTC. As protein: CASSLPGLPWDEQFF.

This chain connects TRBV7-8 to TRBJ2-5; 7 positions match TRBD1. Unmatched junction bases numbered 1, after V lost 1 base and J lost 5 bases. CDR1 SGHVS and CDR2 FQNEAQ come from the germline V gene. This CDR3 comprises 13 residues. The CDR3 is CASSLDRGETQYF. The CDR3, as DNA: TGTGCCAGCAGCTTAGACAGGGGTGAGACCCAGTACTTC.

The table lists this clone with a few counts. V is TRBV5-1 and J is TRBJ2-1; 11 bases match TRBD2. With 3 bases clipped from V and 2 bases from J, the junction kept 10 bases outside the gene matches. The CDR3 is 18 residues long. Per germline, CDR1 SGHRS and CDR2 YFSETQ. The CDR3 is CASSWTFSGGEAYNEQFF. CDR3 DNA: TGCGCCAGCAGCTGGACATTTAGCGGGGGGGAGGCCTACAATGAGCAGTTCTTC.

The gene calls are TRBV7-9 and TRBJ2-1; 15 bases fit TRBD2. Germline CDR1 is SEHNR and CDR2 is FQNEAQ (reference sequence). After removal of 1 base from V and 9 bases from J, the junction contained 7 bases not matched to a gene. The CDR3 sequence is 17 residues long. CDR3 residues: CASSLGTSGGAGGEQFF. DNA of the CDR3: TGTGCCAGCAGCTTAGGGACTAGCGGGGGGGCCGGTGGTGAGCAGTTCTTC. Using reference TRBV7-9 and TRBJ2-1 for the parts outside the CDR3, the full variable domain is DTGVSQNPRHKITKRGQNVTFRCDPISEHNRLYWYRQTLGQGPEFLTYFQNEAQLEKSRLLSDRFSAERPKGSFSTLEIQRTEQGDSAMYLCASSLGTSGGAGGEQFFGPGTRLTVL.

The chain links TRBV28 to TRBJ2-7; the D gene is possibly TRBD2 (6 bases). The CDR3 is 13 amino acids. The germline V gene encodes CDR1 MDHEN and CDR2 SYDVKM. V lost 6 bases, J lost 4 bases, and 13 bases lay in between. CDR3 nucleotide sequence: TGTGCCAGCAGGTGGGGCGGGGAATACGAGCAGTACTTC. This encodes CASRWGGEYEQYF.

This chain uses TRBV13 with TRBJ1-4, with 10 positions matching TRBD1. CDR1 PRHDT and CDR2 FYEKMQ come from the germline V gene (reference sequence). J was trimmed by 6 bases and V by 5 bases; bases with no gene match: 6. This CDR3 is 15 amino acids long. Here the CDR3 DNA reads TGTGCCAGCAGCCAATGGACAGGGGGTTATGAAAAACTGTTTTTT. Residues: CASSQWTGGYEKLFF. The variable domain in full, with the rest retrieved from reference TRBV13 and TRBJ1-4, is AAGVIQSPRHLIKEKRETATLKCYPIPRHDTVYWYQQGPGQDPQFLISFYEKMQSDKGSIPDRFSAQQFSDYHSELNMSSLELGDSALYFCASSQWTGGYEKLFFGSGTQLSVL.

The rearrangement links TRBV6-5 to TRBJ2-7; 7 nucleotides align to TRBD2. V was pared by 1 base and J by 2 bases, with 2 bases of the junction left unmatched. Looked up from germline, CDR1 is MNHEY and CDR2 is SVGAGI. The CDR3 consists of 14 residues. CDR3 DNA sequence: TGTGCCAGCAGTTACTTTGCGGGAGCCTACGAGCAGTACTTC. It is translated as CASSYFAGAYEQYF.

The rearrangement links TRBV5-1 to TRBJ2-1; 12 positions agree with TRBD1. Unmatched junction bases numbered 4, after V lost 1 base and J lost 8 bases. CDR1 and CDR2 from the germline V gene are SGHRS and YFSETQ. This CDR3 contains 15 residues. The CDR3 region has the DNA TGCGCCAGCAGCTTGTTGGGACAGGGGGCAGATGAGCAGTTCTTC. This sequence encodes CASSLLGQGADEQFF.

The chain couples TRBV7-2 to TRBJ1-5; tentative D call: TRBD1 (5 bases). The V gene lost 8 bases and the J gene lost 0 bases, with 8 bases spanning the gap. The length of the CDR3 is 13 residues. CDR1 is SGHTA and CDR2 is FQGNSA in the germline V gene. The CDR3 DNA reads TGTGCCAGCGGGGCAAATAGCAATCAGCCCCAGCATTTT. Residues: CASGANSNQPQHF.

V usage is TRBV6-4 and J usage is TRBJ2-7; 13 bases agree with TRBD2. The CDR3 sequence is 16 residues long. Trimming took 6 bases from V and 2 from J; bases not matched to a gene: 7. CDR1 is MRHNA and CDR2 is SNTAGT in the germline V gene. The CDR3 DNA reads TGTGCCAGCAGGCGGGGACTAGCGGGGCGCACCTACGAGCAGTACTTC. Encoded protein: CASRRGLAGRTYEQYF.

CDR3 DNA: TGTGCCTGGACCTCAACAGGGCGGCATGGCTACACCTTC. Encoded protein: CAWTSTGRHGYTF. V and J are TRBV30 and TRBJ1-2; maybe TRBD1 (6 bases). The germline V gene has CDR1 GTSNPN and CDR2 SVGIG (reference sequence). V lost 4 bases and J lost 6, with 15 bases in between. The CDR3 has 13 amino acids.

In DNA form, the CDR3 reads TGCGCCAGCAGCTTGGACAGGGTTGAGACCCAGTACTTC. Protein product: CASSLDRVETQYF. This chain connects TRBV5-1 to TRBJ2-5, with a tentative D call TRBD1 (6 bases). Germline values: CDR1 SGHRS, CDR2 YFSETQ. CDR3 length: 13 amino acids. V shed 0 bases and J shed 5 bases, with 8 bases lying between them.

V usage is TRBV2 and J usage is TRBJ2-5; 15 positions match TRBD2. The germline gives CDR1 SNHLY, CDR2 FYNNEI. The length of the CDR3 is 20 residues. The V segment lost 2 bases and the J segment 3 bases; nucleotides outside the gene matches: 13. The CDR3 bases are TGTGCCAGCAGTGAATCAGGGACTAGCGGGGGGCCATCAAATAAAGAGACCCAGTACTTC. Translating gives CASSESGTSGGPSNKETQYF. Combining the CDR3 with reference TRBV2 and TRBJ2-5 gives the whole variable domain EPEVTQTPSHQVTQMGQEVILRCVPISNHLYFYWYRQILGQKVEFLVSFYNNEISEKSEIFDDQFSVERPDGSNFTLKIRSTKLEDSAMYFCASSESGTSGGPSNKETQYFGPGTRLLVL.

The genes are TRBV4-1 and TRBJ2-2; weak D call: TRBD2 (6 bases). V lost 10 bases to trimming and J lost 0 bases, with 18 bases between them. Germline V gene sequence: CDR1 MGHRA, CDR2 YSYEKL. This CDR3 has 16 amino acids. CDR3: CATSFPRDSNTGELFF. The CDR3 DNA reads TGCGCCACCAGTTTCCCGCGGGACTCGAACACCGGGGAGCTGTTTTTT.